The 28 T cell receptor beta chains reported below all come from one sample, sequenced in a study of Graves' ophthalmopathy and Graves' hyperthyroidism. The authors amplified TCR beta CDR3 regions, and they did so from RNA transcripts for repertoire sequencing. Second-round multiplex PCR followed a first-round RT-PCR using HTBI primers. TCRdb itself ran the multiplex PCR reads through MiXCR, one entry per CDR3 protein. The table has about 740,000 distinct CDR3 sequences, 40% seen once. Sequenced input: peripheral blood. Every receptor here comes from an adult man with Graves' ophthalmopathy.

This clonotype appeared many times. The V call is TRBV29-1, the J call TRBJ1-1; tentative D call: TRBD1 (5 bases). The V gene lost 3 bases and the J gene lost 1 base, with 9 bases spanning the gap. Germline V gene sequence: CDR1 SQVTM, CDR2 ANQGSEA. CDR3 size: 13 residues. The CDR3 nucleotides read TGCAGCGTTGAGCGGGGGGGGAACACTGAAGCTTTCTTT. Translated, it gives CSVERGGNTEAFF.

This clonotype was seen ten or more times. The chain has TRBV29-1 and TRBJ2-7; 7 bases are a match to TRBD1. CDR1 and CDR2 from the germline V gene are SQVTM and ANQGSEA. With 7 bases clipped from V and 5 bases from J, the junction kept 14 bases outside the gene matches. CDR3 length: 14 amino acids. The CDR3 DNA reads as TGCAGCGCTAGTCTACCCCGGGACAGAGACGAGCAGTACTTC. Translation: CSASLPRDRDEQYF.

This clonotype was recorded many times. V usage is TRBV10-3 and J usage is TRBJ2-5; D might be TRBD1 or TRBD2, each matching 7 bases. This CDR3 has 16 amino acids. Per germline, CDR1 ENHRY and CDR2 SYGVKD. V shed 7 bases and J shed 6 bases, with 24 bases lying between them. The CDR3 DNA reads as TGTGCCATCATCTTATGCTGTGAGCAGGGGGGGAAGACCCAGTACTTC. This sequence encodes CAIILCCEQGGKTQYF.

The chain has TRBV6-1 and TRBJ1-1; 7 positions agree with TRBD1. Germline trimming cut 7 bases from V and 3 bases from J; bases unmatched to any gene: 5. This CDR3 is 13 amino acids long. Germline V CDR1 and CDR2: MNHNS, SASEGT. DNA of the CDR3: TGTGCCAGCACTGACCAGGGGGACACTGAAGCTTTCTTT. Amino acid sequence: CASTDQGDTEAFF.

As regards this clonotype: The junction shows a germline mismatch at one end, possibly a read error. The chain combines TRBV7-2 with TRBJ2-7; 7 nucleotides align to TRBD2. The germline CDR1 and CDR2 sequences are SGHTA and FQGNSA. This CDR3 has 17 amino acids. The CDR3 coding sequence is TGTGCCAGCAGCCCCCGGGTAGCGGGTATACAAACCTACGGGCAGTACTTC. Residues: CASSPRVAGIQTYGQYF.

This clonotype was counted at least ten times. This sequence joins TRBV11-2 and TRBJ2-7; TRBD1 matches 8 bases. Unmatched junction bases numbered 5, after V lost 10 bases and J lost 6 bases. This CDR3 has 11 amino acids. Germline-derived CDR1 and CDR2 are SGHAT and FQNNGV. The CDR3 is CAILTGGEQYF. In DNA, the CDR3 is TGTGCCATACTCACAGGGGGCGAGCAGTACTTC.

The J gene is TRBJ2-5, the V gene TRBV15; TRBD1 matches at 9 bases. Looked up from germline, CDR1 is LNHNV and CDR2 is YYDKDF (reference sequence). This CDR3 region has 17 residues. V shed 3 bases and J 5 bases; nucleotides not matched to a gene: 13. CDR3 sequence reads: CATSSLTTGGAGETQYF. For the CDR3, the DNA is TGTGCCACCAGCAGCCTTACCACAGGGGGCGCGGGGGAGACCCAGTACTTC.

This clonotype occurred a few times. The chain links TRBV28 to TRBJ2-5; no reliable D call. Trimming removed 6 bases from V and 4 bases from J, with 9 bases in between. CDR1 is MDHEN and CDR2 is SYDVKM in the germline V gene. CDR3 length: 12 residues. The CDR3, as DNA: TGTGCCAGCAGCCCAAACGTAGAGACCCAGTACTTC. Amino acid sequence: CASSPNVETQYF.

There are a few counts of this clonotype. CDR3 nucleotide sequence: TGTGCCAGCAGTTACTCGGGGGGAAGGAGTGGCTACACCTTC. Translating gives CASSYSGGRSGYTF. The chain joins TRBV6-5 to TRBJ1-2; a weak D match, TRBD1 (5 bases). Trimming took 0 bases from V and 7 from J, leaving 12 bases between them. The CDR3 has 14 residues. Germline values: CDR1 MNHEY, CDR2 SVGAGI.

Turning to this clonotype: A junction end diverges from the germline sequence, so it may reflect a read error. The V gene is TRBV10-2, the J gene TRBJ2-7; possibly TRBD1 for D (5 bases). Germline V gene lookup returns CDR1 WSHSY and CDR2 SAAADI. The CDR3 has 13 amino acids. The CDR3 loop is CASRAKATYEQYF. The CDR3 DNA reads TGTGCCAGCAGGGCGAAGGCCACCTACGAGCAGTACTTC.

The chain joins TRBV29-1 to TRBJ2-5; a possible D gene is TRBD2 (6 bases). Looked up from germline, CDR1 is SQVTM and CDR2 is ANQGSEA. Trimming took 7 bases from V and 4 from J, leaving 13 bases between them. There are 12 residues in the CDR3. The CDR3: CSADQGGETQYF. CDR3 bases: TGCAGCGCTGATCAGGGAGGAGAGACCCAGTACTTC.

Comment on this clonotype: A much bigger clone sits one base away, suggesting this may be a read error. The chain employs TRBV20-1 and TRBJ2-7; 9 bases align to TRBD2. This CDR3 is 13 amino acids long. CDR1 and CDR2 from the germline V gene are DFQATT and SNEGSKA (reference sequence). CDR3 loop: CSARASGTYGQYF. CDR3 bases: TGCAGTGCTAGAGCTAGCGGGACCTACGGGCAGTACTTC.

This clonotype was counted at least ten times. The chain joins TRBV19 to TRBJ1-1, with D unresolved. The CDR3 contains 14 residues. Germline values: CDR1 LNHDA, CDR2 SQIVND (reference sequence). The V gene lost 5 bases and the J gene lost 1 base, with 11 bases spanning the gap. CDR3 coding DNA: TGTGCCAGTAGTCCCAGGCCCGGGAACACTGAAGCTTTCTTT. This codes for CASSPRPGNTEAFF.

This clonotype has just a few counts. The chain couples TRBV24-1 to TRBJ2-2, with 7 bases identical to TRBD1. The length of the CDR3 is 15 residues. Germline CDR1 is KGHDR and CDR2 is SFDVKD. V dropped 6 bases and J dropped 1; count of bases not matched to a gene: 4. In DNA form, the CDR3 reads TGTGCCACCAGTCGCCGGGACAGGAACACCGGGGAGCTGTTTTTT. Amino acid sequence: CATSRRDRNTGELFF.

The rearrangement joins TRBV10-3 to TRBJ1-2; D is uncertain. V was pared by 8 bases and J by 5 bases, with 6 bases between. Germline lookup yields CDR1 ENHRY and CDR2 SYGVKD. The CDR3 covers 10 residues. This CDR3 reads CAIGPYGYTF. CDR3 nucleotide sequence: TGTGCCATCGGACCATATGGCTACACCTTC.

The J gene is TRBJ1-5, the V gene TRBV24-1; unclear D gene. The germline V gene encodes CDR1 KGHDR and CDR2 SFDVKD. Trimming took 5 bases from V and 0 from J, leaving 13 bases between them. This CDR3 spans 16 amino acids. The CDR3 DNA reads TGTGCCACCAGTGCCCCTTTTGGACGTAGCAATCAGCCCCAGCATTTT. Protein sequence: CATSAPFGRSNQPQHF.

The chain combines TRBV25-1 with TRBJ1-2, with 10 bases that match TRBD1. V shed 8 bases and J 6 bases; nucleotides not matched to a gene: 15. Germline CDR1 and CDR2: MGHDK and SYGVNS. The CDR3 totals 16 residues. The CDR3 DNA follows: TGTGCCAGCCGTCTCCCCGGGACAGGGGAAATCGATGGCTACACCTTC. Translating gives CASRLPGTGEIDGYTF.

This clonotype was counted at least ten times. The chain combines TRBV9 with TRBJ1-1; tentative D call: TRBD1 (6 bases). The germline V and J ends were trimmed by 4 bases and 1 base, with 11 bases remaining between them. CDR1 and CDR2 from the germline V gene are SGDLS and YYNGEE. The CDR3 is made up of 14 amino acids. The CDR3 loop reads CASSTRDKNTEAFF. CDR3 in DNA: TGTGCCAGCAGCACACGGGACAAGAACACTGAAGCTTTCTTT.

The chain carries TRBV9 and TRBJ1-1, with a possible D match to TRBD1 (5 bases). This CDR3 spans 13 amino acids. Trimming shortened V by 7 bases and J by 1 base, and 11 bases separated the two germline ends. CDR1 is SGDLS and CDR2 is YYNGEE in the germline V gene. DNA for the CDR3: TGTGCCAGCTCAAACCAGGGGAACACTGAAGCTTTCTTT. Its translation is CASSNQGNTEAFF.

This clonotype has just a few counts. The V call is TRBV11-2, the J call TRBJ1-4; D call uncertain. This CDR3 is 13 amino acids long. CDR1 and CDR2 from the germline V gene are SGHAT and FQNNGV. Trimming cost V 2 bases and J 5 bases, with 6 bases left between them. CDR3 in DNA: TGTGCCAGCAGCTTATCTGTAAATGAAAAACTGTTTTTT. Its protein product is CASSLSVNEKLFF.

Of note for this clonotype: Mismatch with germline at one junction end may stem from a read error. The J gene is TRBJ2-3, the V gene TRBV10-3; D gene uncertain. This CDR3 has 13 amino acids. The V gene's germline CDR1 is ENHRY and CDR2 SYGVKD. In DNA form, the CDR3 reads TGTGCCAGCAGTTCTGACTTATCAGATACGCAGTATTTT. Residues: CASSSDLSDTQYF.

This chain connects TRBV28 to TRBJ2-5; D is unclear. With 4 bases removed from V and 5 bases from J, the gap between germline ends came to 11 bases. This CDR3 is built from 13 residues. Germline V gives CDR1 MDHEN, CDR2 SYDVKM. CDR3 coding DNA: TGTGCCAGCAGTTCCCTGCGTGCTGAGACCCAGTACTTC. It specifies CASSSLRAETQYF.

Of note for this clonotype: Possible read error: a much larger clone is one base away. This rearrangement joins TRBV2 to TRBJ1-1; D remains unclear. The germline gives CDR1 SNHLY, CDR2 FYNNEI. The CDR3 length is 15 residues. V was trimmed by 0 bases and J by 1 base, leaving 9 bases between them. DNA of the CDR3: TGTGCCAGCAGTGAAGCGGCGATAGGGAACACTGAAGCTTTCTTT. The encoded protein is CASSEAAIGNTEAFF.

This clonotype was counted ten times or more. The chain joins TRBV29-1 to TRBJ1-2, with D possibly being TRBD1 (6 bases). The CDR3 is 13 amino acids. Between the trimmed V and J ends, which lost 4 bases and 2 bases, there was a span of 11 bases. From germline, CDR1 is SQVTM and CDR2 ANQGSEA. CDR3 sequence: CSVGRRGNYGYTF. The CDR3 nucleotides read TGCAGCGTTGGGCGCAGGGGAAACTATGGCTACACCTTC.

V gene TRBV25-1 combines with J gene TRBJ2-7, with TRBD2 identical over 8 bases. The J call may be incorrect, as the DNA end agrees better with TRBJ2-1. The CDR3 covers 17 residues. CDR1 is MGHDK, CDR2 SYGVNS, per germline. The CDR3 is CASSDDTSGGGAYEQFF. Written as DNA, the CDR3 is TGTGCCAGCAGTGACGACACCTCGGGAGGGGGGGCGTATGAGCAGTTCTTC.

This clonotype was seen many times. The rearrangement joins TRBV15 to TRBJ1-4; no clear D. The ends were cut back, 3 bases at V and 0 bases at J, with 5 bases in the middle. The CDR3 is 14 amino acids. Germline CDR1 reads LNHNV; CDR2 reads YYDKDF (reference sequence). The CDR3 nucleotides read TGTGCCACCAGCAGGAGGGCAACTAATGAAAAACTGTTTTTT. This sequence encodes CATSRRATNEKLFF.

The J gene is TRBJ2-7, the V gene TRBV6-2 or TRBV6-3; 9 bases are shared with TRBD1. This CDR3 comprises 15 residues. Germline V gives CDR1 MNHEY, CDR2 SVGEGT. Trimming cost V 7 bases and J 0 bases; bases outside gene matches: 7. The DNA of the CDR3 is TGTGCCAGCATAAACCGGGACAGGGCCTCCTACGAGCAGTACTTC. Translation gives CASINRDRASYEQYF.

This clonotype came up a few times. The gene calls are TRBV29-1 and TRBJ1-2, with D unresolved. There are 11 residues in the CDR3. V dropped 4 bases and J dropped 7 bases, with 10 bases sitting between them. CDR1 and CDR2 (germline): SQVTM, ANQGSEA. Written as DNA, the CDR3 is TGCAGCGTTGTACCGGGCGGTGGCTACACCTTC. It specifies CSVVPGGGYTF.